This paragraph reports one T cell receptor beta chain. Its cognate antigen is unknown. The data are from a study of T cells in Graves' hyperthyroidism and ophthalmopathy. Diagnoses were established using clinical symptoms, serum thyroxine and TRAb, thyroid ultrasound and orbital computed tomography. Study results and caveats: Most expanded thyroid clonotypes above 0.001 recurred in blood.

TCR beta CDR3 regions were amplified from RNA transcripts. The study used the HTBI primer set for a first-round RT-PCR of the TCR CDR3. TCRdb independently ran MiXCR on the multiplex PCR reads; one entry per CDR3 protein. The sample lists hundreds of thousands of distinct CDR3 sequences; more than 30% were seen once. Germline V gene sequence: CDR1 SNHLY, CDR2 FYNNEI. The ends were cut back, 4 bases at V and 5 bases at J, with 9 bases in the middle. This CDR3 contains 12 residues. The V and J genes are TRBV2 and TRBJ2-7, with unresolved D. Sequencing used blood. The origin of this receptor is a man aged 18-30 years with Graves' hyperthyroidism. The CDR3 reads CASSVGYDEQYF. The DNA for the CDR3 is TGTGCCAGCAGTGTTGGTTACGACGAGCAGTACTTC. The full variable domain, rest sourced from reference TRBV2 and TRBJ2-7, is EPEVTQTPSHQVTQMGQEVILRCVPISNHLYFYWYRQILGQKVEFLVSFYNNEISEKSEIFDDQFSVERPDGSNFTLKIRSTKLEDSAMYFCASSVGYDEQYFGPGTRLTVT.